The next 17 T cell receptor beta chains were all read from a single sample in a study of T cell responses to AZD1222 COVID-19 vaccine. The table came from immunoSEQ multiplex PCR; TCRdb's copy has only in-frame clones and leaves some out. The table records 150,000 to 200,000 clones, approximately 90% of them present only once. The specimen was peripheral blood, collected on day 0 of AZD1222 vaccination. All receptors derive from an adult in good health.

V and J are TRBV6-2 or TRBV6-3 and TRBJ2-2; 15 bases align to TRBD2. The V gene end was trimmed by 4 bases and the J gene end by 6 bases; junction bases not matched to a gene: 6. The CDR3 covers 17 residues. The germline V gene has CDR1 MNHEY and CDR2 SVGEGT. This chain's CDR3 is CASSSGLAGGFAGELFF. In nucleotides, the CDR3 is TGTGCCAGCAGTTCGGGACTAGCGGGGGGTTTCGCCGGGGAGCTGTTTTTT.

This clone was recorded a few times. This chain joins TRBV18 and TRBJ1-5; no firm D call. Between the trimmed V and J ends, which lost 2 bases and 2 bases, there was a span of 10 bases. CDR1 and CDR2 (germline): KGHSH, LQKENI. CDR3 length: 15 residues. CDR3 protein: CASSPGPQRNQPQHF. The CDR3 DNA sequence: TGTGCCAGCTCACCAGGGCCACAACGCAATCAGCCCCAGCATTTT.

This sequence joins TRBV11-2 and TRBJ2-1; 9 bases match TRBD2. This CDR3 spans 18 amino acids. From germline, CDR1 is SGHAT and CDR2 FQNNGV. The junction had 8 bases not matched to a gene; V was cut back by 0 bases and J by 2 bases. The DNA for the CDR3 is TGTGCCAGCAGCTTAGATGGAAGGGCGGGGGGGCCCTACAATGAGCAGTTCTTC. Translation gives CASSLDGRAGGPYNEQFF.

The chain links TRBV9 to TRBJ2-3; 7 bases are shared with TRBD1. CDR1 and CDR2 from the germline V gene are SGDLS and YYNGEE. CDR3 length: 17 residues. After removal of 0 bases from V and 0 bases from J, the junction contained 7 bases not matched to a gene. The CDR3 protein is CASSVEGQPTSTDTQYF. CDR3 nucleotides: TGTGCCAGCAGCGTAGAGGGACAGCCAACTAGCACAGATACGCAGTATTTT. The full variable domain, in which reference TRBV9 and TRBJ2-3 provide the parts outside the CDR3, is DSGVTQTPKHLITATGQRVTLRCSPRSGDLSVYWYQQSLDQGLQFLIQYYNGEERAKGNILERFSAQQFPDLHSELNLSSLELGDSALYFCASSVEGQPTSTDTQYFGPGTRLTVL.

The chain carries TRBV5-1 and TRBJ1-5; D might be TRBD1 (5 bases). The V and J ends lost 2 bases and 2 bases respectively, with 8 bases between them. The germline gives CDR1 SGHRS, CDR2 YFSETQ. The CDR3 runs to 14 residues. The CDR3 DNA sequence: TGCGCCAGCAGCTTCGGGGACGGCAATCAGCCCCAGCATTTT. It translates to CASSFGDGNQPQHF.

This clone was detected only a few times. This rearrangement joins TRBV6-6 to TRBJ1-1; D is unresolved. The CDR3 is 13 amino acids. Germline lookup yields CDR1 MNHNY and CDR2 SVGAGI (reference sequence). The V and J ends lost 6 bases and 2 bases respectively, with 10 bases between them. CDR3 coding DNA: TGTGCCAGCAGAGCCACAGTAAACACTGAAGCTTTCTTT. It is translated as CASRATVNTEAFF.

The chain carries TRBV6-5 and TRBJ1-4; 11 bases align to TRBD1. The junction had 6 bases not matched to a gene; V was cut back by 6 bases and J by 6 bases. CDR3 size: 15 residues. The germline V gene encodes CDR1 MNHEY and CDR2 SVGAGI. CDR3 sequence: CASSDGTGGDEKLFF. CDR3 in DNA: TGTGCCAGCAGCGACGGGACAGGGGGGGATGAAAAACTGTTTTTT.

About this clone itself: Relative to the germline gene, one junction end is altered; a read error may explain this. This chain connects TRBV12-3 or TRBV12-4 to TRBJ2-3; D possibly matches TRBD1 or TRBD2 (5 bases each). The CDR3 spans 11 residues. CDR3 in DNA: TGTGCCAGCAGTTTCGGGGACCGAAGGGATTTT. As protein: CASSFGDRRDF.

The CDR3 reads CASSLPLGTGKRDQPQHF. The CDR3 DNA reads as TGTGCCAGCAGTTTACCCCTCGGGACAGGGAAGAGAGATCAGCCCCAGCATTTT. This chain links TRBV27 with TRBJ1-5; the match to TRBD1 covers 9 bases. V lost 2 bases and J lost 5; bases outside the gene matches: 13. Per the germline V gene, CDR1 is MNHEY and CDR2 is SMNVEV (reference sequence). This CDR3 has 18 residues.

This clone appeared a few times. This chain connects TRBV6-2 or TRBV6-3 to TRBJ1-1; D not certain. The CDR3 runs 12 residues. Deletions cut 0 bases from V and 6 bases from J, with 5 bases between. Germline V gene lookup returns CDR1 MNHEY and CDR2 SVGEGT. The CDR3 here is CASSYSHSEAFF. The CDR3, as DNA: TGTGCCAGCAGTTACTCGCATTCTGAAGCTTTCTTT.

The V call is TRBV4-3, the J call TRBJ2-1; D might be TRBD2 (5 bases). Trimming took off 0 bases at V and 3 bases at J, with 15 bases between the two ends. The V gene's germline CDR1 is LGHNA and CDR2 YSLEER. This CDR3 has 17 residues. CDR3 amino acids: CASSQDRSASLYNEQFF. The CDR3 DNA reads TGCGCCAGCAGCCAAGATCGGTCGGCTAGCCTCTACAATGAGCAGTTCTTC.

The chain is built from TRBV2 and TRBJ1-4; unclear D gene. The CDR3 totals 14 residues. Trimming took off 0 bases at V and 11 bases at J, with 13 bases between the two ends. Germline values: CDR1 SNHLY, CDR2 FYNNEI. DNA of the CDR3: TGTGCCAGCAGTGAAGCTGGTCCCGTCGGTAAACTGTTTTTT. It specifies CASSEAGPVGKLFF. The full variable domain, rest sourced from reference TRBV2 and TRBJ1-4, is EPEVTQTPSHQVTQMGQEVILRCVPISNHLYFYWYRQILGQKVEFLVSFYNNEISEKSEIFDDQFSVERPDGSNFTLKIRSTKLEDSAMYFCASSEAGPVGKLFFGSGTQLSVL.

This chain uses TRBV14 with TRBJ2-7; no definite D call. From germline, CDR1 is SGHDN and CDR2 FVKESK. Trimming shortened V by 2 bases and J by 2 bases, and 13 bases separated the two germline ends. This CDR3 comprises 15 residues. CDR3 coding DNA: TGTGCCAGCAGCCAACGGCTAACTCCTCCCTACGAGCAGTACTTC. Residues: CASSQRLTPPYEQYF.

Of note for this clone: The sample holds other DNA sequences that translate to the same CDR3. V is TRBV5-1 and J is TRBJ2-5; D is possibly TRBD1 (6 bases). CDR1 SGHRS and CDR2 YFSETQ come from the germline V gene. The V end lost 0 bases, the J end lost 5 bases, and 8 bases lay between the germline ends. CDR3 length: 13 amino acids. CDR3 amino acids: CASSLGQGETQYF. Written as DNA, the CDR3 is TGCGCCAGCAGCTTGGGCCAGGGGGAGACCCAGTACTTC. Filled out from reference TRBV5-1 and TRBJ2-5, the complete variable domain reads KAGVTQTPRYLIKTRGQQVTLSCSPISGHRSVSWYQQTPGQGLQFLFEYFSETQRNKGNFPGRFSGRQFSNSRSEMNVSTLELGDSALYLCASSLGQGETQYFGPGTRLLVL.

The rearrangement links TRBV12-3 or TRBV12-4 to TRBJ2-1; D is uncertain. With 3 bases removed from V and 8 bases from J, the gap between germline ends came to 5 bases. This CDR3 has 11 residues. CDR3 sequence reads: CASSLTHEQFF. CDR3 nucleotides: TGTGCCAGCAGTTTGACGCATGAGCAGTTCTTC.

The rearrangement uses TRBV10-1 and TRBJ1-5; a possible D gene is TRBD1 (5 bases). V gave up 10 bases and J gave up 9 bases, with 25 bases separating them. This CDR3 has 15 amino acids. CDR1 and CDR2 from the germline V gene are WNHNN and SYGVQD (reference sequence). The CDR3 region is CATTRARALIRPQHF. In DNA, the CDR3 is TGCGCCACAACCCGGGCCAGGGCGTTAATCCGGCCCCAGCATTTT.

This chain links TRBV19 with TRBJ2-1, with D uncertain. CDR3 length: 13 residues. The V gene lost 4 bases and the J gene lost 9 bases, with 13 bases spanning the gap. The germline gives CDR1 LNHDA, CDR2 SQIVND (reference sequence). The CDR3 nucleotides read TGTGCCAGTAGTAGTCTTATCTGGGGTGAGCAGTTCTTC. This gives the protein CASSSLIWGEQFF.